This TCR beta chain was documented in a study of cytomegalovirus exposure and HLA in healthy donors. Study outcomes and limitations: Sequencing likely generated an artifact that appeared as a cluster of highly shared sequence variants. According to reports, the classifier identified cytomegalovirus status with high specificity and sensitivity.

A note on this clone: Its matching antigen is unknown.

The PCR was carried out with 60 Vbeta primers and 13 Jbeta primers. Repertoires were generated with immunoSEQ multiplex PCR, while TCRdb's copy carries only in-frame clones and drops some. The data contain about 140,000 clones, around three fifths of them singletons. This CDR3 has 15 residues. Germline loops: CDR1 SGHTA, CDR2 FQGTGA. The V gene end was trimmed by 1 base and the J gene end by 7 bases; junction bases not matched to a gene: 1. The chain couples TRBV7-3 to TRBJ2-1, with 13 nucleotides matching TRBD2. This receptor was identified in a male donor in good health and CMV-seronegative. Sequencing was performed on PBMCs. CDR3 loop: CASSLRTSGGNEQFF. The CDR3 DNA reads TGTGCCAGCAGCTTAAGGACTAGCGGGGGTAATGAGCAGTTCTTC.